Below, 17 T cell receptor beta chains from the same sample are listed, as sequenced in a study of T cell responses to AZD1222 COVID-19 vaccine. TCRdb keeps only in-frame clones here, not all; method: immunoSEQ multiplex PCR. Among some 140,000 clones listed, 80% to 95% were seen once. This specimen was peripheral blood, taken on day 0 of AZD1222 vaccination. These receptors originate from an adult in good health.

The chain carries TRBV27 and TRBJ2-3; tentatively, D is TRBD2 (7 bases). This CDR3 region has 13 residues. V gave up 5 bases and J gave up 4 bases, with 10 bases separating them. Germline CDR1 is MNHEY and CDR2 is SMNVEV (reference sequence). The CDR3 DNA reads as TGTGCCAGCAGTCCCGGGGGGCCAGATACGCAGTATTTT. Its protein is CASSPGGPDTQYF.

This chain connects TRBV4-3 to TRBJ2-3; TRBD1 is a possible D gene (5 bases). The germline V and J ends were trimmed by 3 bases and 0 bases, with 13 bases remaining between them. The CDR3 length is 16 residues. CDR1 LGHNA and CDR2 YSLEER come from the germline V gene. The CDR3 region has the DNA TGCGCCAGCAGCCACACGACAGAATCTAGCACAGATACGCAGTATTTT. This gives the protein CASSHTTESSTDTQYF.

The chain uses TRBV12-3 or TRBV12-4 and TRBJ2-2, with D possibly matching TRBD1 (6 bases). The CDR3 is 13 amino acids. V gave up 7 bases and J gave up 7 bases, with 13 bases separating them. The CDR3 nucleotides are TGTGCCAGCACCGACCCCAGGGGCGGGGAGCTGTTTTTT. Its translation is CASTDPRGGELFF.

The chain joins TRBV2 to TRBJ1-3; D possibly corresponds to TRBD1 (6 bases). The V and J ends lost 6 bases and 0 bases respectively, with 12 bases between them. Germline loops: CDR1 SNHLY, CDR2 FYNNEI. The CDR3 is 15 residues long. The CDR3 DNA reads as TGTGCCAGCAGGCAGGGGACTGACTCTGGAAACACCATATATTTT. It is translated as CASRQGTDSGNTIYF.

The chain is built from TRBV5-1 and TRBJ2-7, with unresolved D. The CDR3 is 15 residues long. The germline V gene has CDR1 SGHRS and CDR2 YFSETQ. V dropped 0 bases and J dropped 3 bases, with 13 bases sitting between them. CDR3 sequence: CASSLGPGQDYEQYF. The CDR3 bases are TGCGCCAGCAGCTTGGGGCCGGGCCAAGACTACGAGCAGTACTTC.

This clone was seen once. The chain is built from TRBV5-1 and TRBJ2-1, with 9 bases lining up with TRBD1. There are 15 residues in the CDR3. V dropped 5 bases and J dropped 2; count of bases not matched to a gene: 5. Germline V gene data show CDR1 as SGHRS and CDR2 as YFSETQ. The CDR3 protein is CASRSQGATYNEQFF. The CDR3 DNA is TGCGCCAGCAGGTCACAGGGGGCGACCTACAATGAGCAGTTCTTC.

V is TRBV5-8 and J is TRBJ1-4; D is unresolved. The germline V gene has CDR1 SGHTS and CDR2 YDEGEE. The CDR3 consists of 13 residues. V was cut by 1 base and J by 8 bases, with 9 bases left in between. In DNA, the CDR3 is TGTGCCAGCAGCTTGAATGTTGGGGAAAAACTGTTTTTT. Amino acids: CASSLNVGEKLFF.

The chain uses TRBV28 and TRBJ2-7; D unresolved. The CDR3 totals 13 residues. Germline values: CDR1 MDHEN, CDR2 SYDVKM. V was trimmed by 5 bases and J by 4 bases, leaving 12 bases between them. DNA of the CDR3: TGTGCCAGCAGTCCCGTTGGTCGGTACGAGCAGTACTTC. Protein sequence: CASSPVGRYEQYF. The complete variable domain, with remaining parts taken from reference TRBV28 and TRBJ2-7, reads DVKVTQSSRYLVKRTGEKVFLECVQDMDHENMFWYRQDPGLGLRLIYFSYDVKMKEKGDIPEGYSVSREKKERFSLILESASTNQTSMYLCASSPVGRYEQYFGPGTRLTVT.

The CDR3 sequence is CASSGGLGDEQYF. The CDR3 DNA is TGTGCCAGCAGCGGAGGTCTAGGCGACGAGCAGTACTTC. The chain is built from TRBV9 and TRBJ2-7, with unresolved D. The CDR3 contains 13 residues. Germline V CDR1 and CDR2: SGDLS, YYNGEE. V was clipped by 3 bases and J by 5 bases, with 12 bases between them.

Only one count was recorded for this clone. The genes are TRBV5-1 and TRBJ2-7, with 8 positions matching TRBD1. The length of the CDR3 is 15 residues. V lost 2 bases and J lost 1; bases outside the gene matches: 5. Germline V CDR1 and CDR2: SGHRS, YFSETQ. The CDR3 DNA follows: TGCGCCAGCAGCTTACAGGGGGGAGATTCCTACGAGCAGTACTTC. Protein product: CASSLQGGDSYEQYF.

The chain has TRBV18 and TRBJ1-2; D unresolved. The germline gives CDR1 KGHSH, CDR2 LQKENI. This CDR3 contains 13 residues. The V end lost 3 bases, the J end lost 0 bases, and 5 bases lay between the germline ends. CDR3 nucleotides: TGTGCCAGCTCACCCGGGGCTAACTATGGCTACACCTTC. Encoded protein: CASSPGANYGYTF.

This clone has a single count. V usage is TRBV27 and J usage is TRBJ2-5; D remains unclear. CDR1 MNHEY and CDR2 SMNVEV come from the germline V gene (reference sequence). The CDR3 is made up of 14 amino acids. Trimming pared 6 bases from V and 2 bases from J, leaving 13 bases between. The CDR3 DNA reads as TGTGCCAGCAGGCCCGGACGTCCGCAAGAGACCCAGTACTTC. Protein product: CASRPGRPQETQYF.

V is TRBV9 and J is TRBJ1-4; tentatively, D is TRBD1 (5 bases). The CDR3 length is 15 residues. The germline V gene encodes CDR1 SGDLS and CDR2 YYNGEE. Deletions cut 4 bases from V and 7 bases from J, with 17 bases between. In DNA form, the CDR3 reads TGTGCCAGCAGCCCCTCATTTGGGGCGGGTGAAAAACTGTTTTTT. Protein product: CASSPSFGAGEKLFF.

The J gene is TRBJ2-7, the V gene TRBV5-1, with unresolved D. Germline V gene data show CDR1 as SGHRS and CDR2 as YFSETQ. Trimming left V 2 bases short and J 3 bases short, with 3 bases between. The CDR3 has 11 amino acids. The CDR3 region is CASSFNYEQYF. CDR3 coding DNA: TGCGCCAGCAGCTTCAACTACGAGCAGTACTTC.

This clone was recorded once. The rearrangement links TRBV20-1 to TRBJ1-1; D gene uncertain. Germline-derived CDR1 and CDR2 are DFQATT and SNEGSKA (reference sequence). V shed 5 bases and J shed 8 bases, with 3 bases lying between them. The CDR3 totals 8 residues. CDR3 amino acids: CSAPEAFF. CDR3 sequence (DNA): TGCAGTGCTCCGGAAGCTTTCTTT.

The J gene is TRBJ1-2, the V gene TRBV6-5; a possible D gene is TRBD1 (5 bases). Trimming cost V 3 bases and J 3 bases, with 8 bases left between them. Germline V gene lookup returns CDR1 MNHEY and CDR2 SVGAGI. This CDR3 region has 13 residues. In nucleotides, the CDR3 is TGTGCCAGCAGTTATAAGGGACACTATGGCTACACCTTC. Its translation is CASSYKGHYGYTF.

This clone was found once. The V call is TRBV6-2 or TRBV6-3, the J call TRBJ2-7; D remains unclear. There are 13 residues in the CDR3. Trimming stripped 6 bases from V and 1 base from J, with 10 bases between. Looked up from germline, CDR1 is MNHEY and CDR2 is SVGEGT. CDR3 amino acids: CASSSPGSYEQYF. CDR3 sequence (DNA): TGTGCCAGCAGCTCACCCGGGTCCTACGAGCAGTACTTC.